Sequencing of this T cell receptor beta chain was carried out in a study of T cell repertoires in aging, cancer and after chemotherapy. A mixed TRB-A/B primer pool amplified rearranged TRB by multiplex touch-down PCR. TCRdb passed the multiplex PCR reads through MiXCR, listing each CDR3 protein once. The table has roughly 7,200 distinct CDR3 sequences, 53% seen once. This clonotype appeared a few times. This CDR3 is built from 14 residues. V was clipped by 2 bases and J by 0 bases, with 11 bases between them. CDR1 and CDR2 (germline): DFQATT, SNEGSKA (reference sequence). Amplification of TCR beta used genomic DNA extracted from peripheral blood.

Sequenced input: blood. The clonotype originates from a human donor with a solid tumor. V usage is TRBV20-1 and J usage is TRBJ2-7; possibly TRBD1 or TRBD2 for D (5 bases each). The CDR3 DNA is TGCAGTGCTAGAAGTAGGGACCTCTCCTACGAGCAGTACTTC. It codes for CSARSRDLSYEQYF.